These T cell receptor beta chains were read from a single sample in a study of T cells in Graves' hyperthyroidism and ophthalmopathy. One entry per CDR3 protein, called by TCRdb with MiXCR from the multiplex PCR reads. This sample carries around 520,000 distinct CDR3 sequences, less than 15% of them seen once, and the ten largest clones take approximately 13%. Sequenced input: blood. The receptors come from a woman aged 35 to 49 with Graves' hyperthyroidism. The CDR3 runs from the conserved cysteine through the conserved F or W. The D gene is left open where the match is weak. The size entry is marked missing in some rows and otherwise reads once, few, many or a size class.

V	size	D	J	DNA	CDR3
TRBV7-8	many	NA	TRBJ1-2	TGTGCCAGCAGCTTAGAGCTAGTTGGTTATGGCTACACCTTC	CASSLELVGYGYTF
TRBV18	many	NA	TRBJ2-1	TGTGCCAGCTCACTTCCGGGCCTCGAAGGGGAGCAGTTCTTC	CASSLPGLEGEQFF
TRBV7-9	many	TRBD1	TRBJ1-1	TGTGCCAGCAGCGCCCCCGGGACAGCGAACACTGAAGCTTTCTTT	CASSAPGTANTEAFF
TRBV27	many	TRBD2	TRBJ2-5	TGTGCCAGCAGTCTGGGACTAGACCAAGAGACCCAGTACTTC	CASSLGLDQETQYF
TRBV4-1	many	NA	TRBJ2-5	TGCGCCAGCAGCCAAAGTTTACAAGAGACCCAGTACTTC	CASSQSLQETQYF
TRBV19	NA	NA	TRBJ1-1	TGTGCCAGTAGTATTAGCAGTGAAGCTTTCTTT	CASSISSEAFF
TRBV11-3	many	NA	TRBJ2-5	TGTGCCAGCTCCCGGGCTATTCAAGAGACCCAGTACTTC	CASSRAIQETQYF
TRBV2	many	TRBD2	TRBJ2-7	TGTGCCAGCATGGGGAGGACCAGCGGGAGCTACGAGCAGTACTTC	CASMGRTSGSYEQYF
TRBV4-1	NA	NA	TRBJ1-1	TGCGCCAGCAGCCAAGATGCGCAGCTTGTTGGACGTGAAGCTTTCTTT	CASSQDAQLVGREAFF
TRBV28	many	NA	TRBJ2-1	TGTGCCAGCACGAGGAGGGGGCTAGGGCTCCAGGATGGCAATGAGCAGTTCTTC	CASTRRGLGLQDGNEQFF
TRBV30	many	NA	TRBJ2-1	TGTGCCTGGCGCAGGGGGAAAAGCGGGGCCACCTACAATGAGCAGTTCTTC	CAWRRGKSGATYNEQFF
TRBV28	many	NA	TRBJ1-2	TGTGCCAGCAGTTTACGACCCCCGGGCCGAACCTCAACCTACTATGGCTACACCTTC	CASSLRPPGRTSTYYGYTF
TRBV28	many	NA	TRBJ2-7	TGTGCCAGCAGTTCCCCTGAGACGAGGAGCTCCTACGAGCAGTACTTC	CASSSPETRSSYEQYF
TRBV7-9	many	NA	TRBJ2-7	TGTGCCAGCAGCTCCTTCGGGACTCCTTACGAGCAGTACTTC	CASSSFGTPYEQYF
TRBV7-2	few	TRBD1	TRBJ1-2	TGTGCCAGCAGCGTCCGGGACAGGGATAACTATGGCTACACCTTC	CASSVRDRDNYGYTF
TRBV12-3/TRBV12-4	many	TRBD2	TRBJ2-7	TGTGCCAGCAGTTCTAGCGGGATGACCTACGAGCAGTACTTC	CASSSSGMTYEQYF
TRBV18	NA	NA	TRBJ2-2	TGTGCCAGCTCATGGCAAGACACGAACACCGGGGAGCTGTTTTTT	CASSWQDTNTGELFF